These 28 T cell receptor beta chains share one sample of origin, sequenced in a study of blood T cell repertoires in COVID-19. Here immunoSEQ multiplex PCR was the method, and the copy in TCRdb shows in-frame clones only, minus some. The table lists over 90,000 clones, roughly 70% of them singletons. Sequenced material: peripheral blood. Receptor source: a man between 65 and 85 years old with COVID-19, enrolled during active disease.

This clone showed up just a few times. The V gene is TRBV5-4, the J gene TRBJ2-3; possibly TRBD1 for D (5 bases). The CDR3 runs to 14 residues. The germline V and J ends were trimmed by 4 bases and 4 bases, with 13 bases remaining between them. Looked up from germline, CDR1 is SGHNT and CDR2 is YYREEE (reference sequence). The CDR3 spells CASSRQNWADTQYF. The CDR3 bases are TGTGCCAGCAGCAGACAGAATTGGGCAGATACGCAGTATTTT.

V and J are TRBV27 and TRBJ2-5, with a weak D call TRBD2 (6 bases). There are 13 residues in the CDR3. Per germline, CDR1 MNHEY and CDR2 SMNVEV (reference sequence). Trimming took off 6 bases at V and 3 bases at J, with 11 bases between the two ends. The CDR3 DNA sequence: TGTGCCAGCAGGCTATCGGGGGAAGAGACCCAGTACTTC. Its protein is CASRLSGEETQYF.

The chain combines TRBV29-1 with TRBJ1-2; the match to TRBD1 covers 9 bases. The CDR3 totals 12 residues. The V gene's germline CDR1 is SQVTM and CDR2 ANQGSEA. After removal of 8 bases from V and 3 bases from J, the junction contained 4 bases not matched to a gene. CDR3 sequence reads: CSLRTGDYGYTF. CDR3 in DNA: TGCAGCCTTCGGACAGGGGACTATGGCTACACCTTC. The variable domain in full, with the rest retrieved from reference TRBV29-1 and TRBJ1-2, is SAVISQKPSRDICQRGTSLTIQCQVDSQVTMMFWYRQQPGQSLTLIATANQGSEATYESGFVIDKFPISRPNLTFSTLTVSNMSPEDSSIYLCSLRTGDYGYTFGSGTRLTVV.

V is TRBV18 and J is TRBJ1-6, with D perhaps matching TRBD1 (6 bases). The ends were cut back, 4 bases at V and 7 bases at J, with 20 bases in the middle. Germline V gene lookup returns CDR1 KGHSH and CDR2 LQKENI. The CDR3 has 17 amino acids. CDR3 region: CASSLSGHLIFNSPLHF. In DNA, the CDR3 is TGTGCCAGCTCACTGTCGGGACATTTAATCTTCAATTCACCCCTCCACTTT.

The chain has TRBV3-1 (or the pseudogene TRBV3-2) and TRBJ2-1; 9 bases align to TRBD1. Germline values: CDR1 LGHDT, CDR2 YNNKEL (reference sequence). This CDR3 has 17 amino acids. Trimming at V came to 3 bases and at J to 7 bases, leaving 13 bases not matched to a gene. The chain's CDR3 is CASSQVLPGQGRNEQFF. For the CDR3, the DNA is TGTGCCAGCAGCCAGGTCCTGCCGGGACAGGGTAGGAATGAGCAGTTCTTC.

This clone appeared a few times. The V gene is TRBV5-1, the J gene TRBJ2-2; 13 nucleotides agree with TRBD2. The CDR3 runs 17 residues. The germline CDR1 and CDR2 sequences are SGHRS and YFSETQ. V was pared by 4 bases and J by 6 bases, with 9 bases of the junction left unmatched. CDR3 DNA sequence: TGCGCCAGCAGCGAGACCGGGACTAGCGGGACGTCCGGGGAGCTGTTTTTT. This sequence encodes CASSETGTSGTSGELFF.

The V gene is TRBV6-5, the J gene TRBJ2-7; 12 bases agree with TRBD2. This CDR3 contains 14 residues. The V and J ends lost 5 bases and 3 bases, in that order; junction bases with no gene match: 2. Per germline, CDR1 MNHEY and CDR2 SVGAGI. The CDR3 DNA reads as TGTGCCAGCAGTAGACTAGCGGGAGTCTACGAGCAGTACTTC. Translation gives CASSRLAGVYEQYF.

This clone was recorded a few times. CDR3 residues: CASSLAGGRASYNEQFF. Here the CDR3 DNA reads TGTGCCAGCAGCTTAGCTGGCGGGAGGGCCTCCTACAATGAGCAGTTCTTC. The chain is built from TRBV7-2 and TRBJ2-1; 9 nucleotides agree with TRBD2. Trimming took 0 bases from V and 0 from J; bases not matched to a gene: 3. CDR1 SGHTA and CDR2 FQGNSA come from the germline V gene. This CDR3 spans 17 amino acids.

This chain connects TRBV18 to TRBJ1-3; the D gene is possibly TRBD1 (5 bases). The CDR3 loop spans 16 amino acids. V lost 0 bases, J lost 4 bases, and 13 bases lay in between. Germline V gene sequence: CDR1 KGHSH, CDR2 LQKENI. CDR3 sequence (DNA): TGTGCCAGCTCACCACCTCAGGGTACCTTCGGAAACACCATATATTTT. Residues: CASSPPQGTFGNTIYF. Filled out from reference TRBV18 and TRBJ1-3, the complete variable domain reads NAGVMQNPRHLVRRRGQEARLRCSPMKGHSHVYWYRQLPEEGLKFMVYLQKENIIDESGMPKERFSAEFPKEGPSILRIQQVVRGDSAAYFCASSPPQGTFGNTIYFGEGSWLTVV.

This chain uses TRBV7-9 with TRBJ2-5; TRBD1 might be the D (6 bases). This CDR3 comprises 15 residues. Germline V gene data show CDR1 as SEHNR and CDR2 as FQNEAQ (reference sequence). Deletions cut 2 bases from V and 1 base from J, with 11 bases between. CDR3: CASSLTGSRQETQYF. CDR3 nucleotides: TGTGCCAGCAGCTTAACAGGGTCTCGCCAAGAGACCCAGTACTTC.

V gene TRBV5-1 combines with J gene TRBJ2-3; 10 bases are shared with TRBD2. The junction had 0 bases not matched to a gene; V was cut back by 2 bases and J by 3 bases. This CDR3 has 14 amino acids. Germline CDR1 is SGHRS and CDR2 is YFSETQ. CDR3 sequence reads: CASSLLAGTDTQYF. Written as DNA, the CDR3 is TGCGCCAGCAGCTTACTAGCGGGAACAGATACGCAGTATTTT.

The chain uses TRBV7-2 and TRBJ2-5; D may be TRBD2 (6 bases). The CDR3 runs 14 residues. Germline assignment: CDR1 SGHTA and CDR2 FQGNSA. The germline V and J ends were trimmed by 3 bases and 4 bases, with 12 bases remaining between them. CDR3 protein: CASSLEGQTETQYF. Here the CDR3 DNA reads TGTGCCAGCAGCTTGGAGGGCCAAACAGAGACCCAGTACTTC.

The chain couples TRBV28 to TRBJ2-7; 12 positions agree with TRBD1. This CDR3 contains 15 residues. Germline values: CDR1 MDHEN, CDR2 SYDVKM. The V gene end was trimmed by 6 bases and the J gene end by 6 bases; junction bases not matched to a gene: 9. CDR3 protein: CASRKAGQGAVEQYF. The CDR3 DNA reads TGTGCCAGCAGAAAAGCGGGACAGGGGGCTGTCGAGCAGTACTTC. The full variable domain, with the rest looked up from reference TRBV28 and TRBJ2-7, is DVKVTQSSRYLVKRTGEKVFLECVQDMDHENMFWYRQDPGLGLRLIYFSYDVKMKEKGDIPEGYSVSREKKERFSLILESASTNQTSMYLCASRKAGQGAVEQYFGPGTRLTVT.

This clone has only a few counts. V usage is TRBV29-1 and J usage is TRBJ1-2, with 7 bases aligning to TRBD1. The CDR3 loop spans 11 amino acids. Looked up from germline, CDR1 is SQVTM and CDR2 is ANQGSEA. With 7 bases clipped from V and 4 bases from J, the junction kept 3 bases outside the gene matches. The CDR3 protein is CSGRGAYGYTF. The CDR3 nucleotides are TGCAGCGGCAGGGGGGCCTATGGCTACACCTTC.

The CDR3 protein is CASSLDSGRATDTQYF. For the CDR3, the DNA is TGTGCCAGCAGTTTAGATAGCGGGAGGGCCACAGATACGCAGTATTTT. The chain joins TRBV27 to TRBJ2-3, with TRBD2 matching 11 bases. This CDR3 spans 16 amino acids. CDR1 and CDR2 from the germline V gene are MNHEY and SMNVEV (reference sequence). The V and J ends lost 2 bases and 2 bases, in that order; junction bases with no gene match: 3.

DNA for the CDR3: TGTGCCAGCAGAGGGGGATTGAATCAGCCCCAGCATTTT. Translating it yields CASRGGLNQPQHF. The genes are TRBV28 and TRBJ1-5; maybe TRBD1 (6 bases). Trimming shortened V by 6 bases and J by 4 bases, and 10 bases separated the two germline ends. In germline, CDR1 is MDHEN, CDR2 SYDVKM. The CDR3 covers 13 residues.

The gene calls are TRBV4-1 and TRBJ2-7; TRBD2 aligns across 13 bases. The V gene end was trimmed by 3 bases and the J gene end by 2 bases; junction bases not matched to a gene: 4. Germline assignment: CDR1 MGHRA and CDR2 YSYEKL. The CDR3 extends over 16 amino acids. The CDR3 protein is CASSQGGTSGAYEQYF. CDR3 DNA sequence: TGCGCCAGCAGCCAGGGTGGGACTAGCGGGGCCTACGAGCAGTACTTC.

The chain uses TRBV21-1 and TRBJ1-1. TRBV21-1 is a known pseudogene. The CDR3 has 13 amino acids. The CDR3 DNA is TGTGCCAGCAGCAACGGGAAGAACACTGAAGCTTTCTTT. This translates into CASSNGKNTEAFF.

The J gene is TRBJ2-1, the V gene TRBV30; 7 bases are a match to TRBD2. V shed 0 bases and J 0 bases; nucleotides not matched to a gene: 2. There are 15 residues in the CDR3. Germline V lookup: CDR1 GTSNPN, CDR2 SVGIG (reference sequence). CDR3 amino acids: CAWSVRTSSYNEQFF. The CDR3, as DNA: TGTGCCTGGAGTGTAAGGACTAGCTCCTACAATGAGCAGTTCTTC.

The CDR3 protein is CASSHRDRVDYGYTF. As DNA, the CDR3 is TGTGCCAGCAGTCACCGGGACAGGGTGGACTATGGCTACACCTTC. V usage is TRBV7-9 and J usage is TRBJ1-2; TRBD1 aligns across 9 bases. After removal of 6 bases from V and 3 bases from J, the junction contained 8 bases not matched to a gene. The CDR3 consists of 15 residues. Germline V gives CDR1 SEHNR, CDR2 FQNEAQ (reference sequence).

The rearrangement joins TRBV7-8 to TRBJ2-6; no firm D call. Germline lookup yields CDR1 SGHVS and CDR2 FQNEAQ. The CDR3 is 15 residues long. V was trimmed by 0 bases and J by 4 bases, leaving 7 bases between them. CDR3 residues: CASSLAGVGANVLTF. CDR3 DNA: TGTGCCAGCAGCTTAGCGGGCGTAGGGGCCAACGTCCTGACTTTC.

The chain recombines TRBV4-2 with TRBJ1-6; the match to TRBD1 covers 7 bases. Trimming took 4 bases from V and 4 from J; bases not matched to a gene: 4. Per the germline V gene, CDR1 is LGHNA and CDR2 is YNFKEQ. There are 15 residues in the CDR3. CDR3 loop: CASSPDRSYNSPLHF. Here the CDR3 DNA reads TGTGCCAGCAGCCCGGACAGGAGTTATAATTCACCCCTCCACTTT.

The rearrangement uses TRBV7-3 and TRBJ2-6; 7 nucleotides align to TRBD1. The germline V gene has CDR1 SGHTA and CDR2 FQGTGA. V was clipped by 6 bases and J by 4 bases; unmatched bases: 6. CDR3 length: 15 amino acids. The CDR3 is CASSHTGVGANVLTF. CDR3 sequence (DNA): TGTGCCAGCAGTCATACAGGGGTCGGGGCCAACGTCCTGACTTTC.

CDR3 loop: CASSMGRGSGELFF. CDR3 in DNA: TGTGCCAGCAGCATGGGGAGAGGGTCAGGGGAGCTGTTTTTT. The gene calls are TRBV3-1 (or the pseudogene TRBV3-2) and TRBJ2-2; possibly TRBD2 for D (5 bases). Trimming removed 5 bases from V and 8 bases from J, with 15 bases in between. The CDR3 covers 14 residues. CDR1 is LGHDT and CDR2 is YNNKEL in the germline V gene (reference sequence).

The chain links TRBV7-2 to TRBJ2-2, with D perhaps matching TRBD2 (7 bases). Germline CDR1 is SGHTA and CDR2 is FQGNSA. Trimming took 6 bases from V and 8 from J, leaving 22 bases between them. The length of the CDR3 is 16 residues. This chain's CDR3 is CASSPPSGRRGGELFF. The CDR3 DNA follows: TGTGCCAGCAGTCCCCCTAGCGGCCGAAGGGGGGGGGAGCTGTTTTTT.

This clone was counted only a few times. This chain connects TRBV28 to TRBJ1-1, with TRBD1 identical over 9 bases. This CDR3 is built from 14 residues. Trimming at V came to 7 bases and at J to 3 bases, leaving 6 bases not matched to a gene. Germline V CDR1 and CDR2: MDHEN, SYDVKM. For the CDR3, the DNA is TGTGCCAGCAACCTAGGACAGGGGTACACTGAAGCTTTCTTT. Amino acid sequence: CASNLGQGYTEAFF.

V usage is TRBV6-1 and J usage is TRBJ2-7; 9 nucleotides match TRBD1. After removal of 3 bases from V and 5 bases from J, the junction contained 5 bases not matched to a gene. There are 14 residues in the CDR3. CDR1 is MNHNS and CDR2 is SASEGT in the germline V gene. The CDR3 nucleotides read TGTGCCAGCAGTGAGCACAGGGGGCTCGACGAGCAGTACTTC. This sequence encodes CASSEHRGLDEQYF.

The V gene is TRBV11-2, the J gene TRBJ2-1; D call uncertain. The CDR3 is 12 amino acids. V was trimmed by 1 base and J by 10 bases, leaving 8 bases between them. Looked up from germline, CDR1 is SGHAT and CDR2 is FQNNGV. CDR3 loop: CASSLAPVEQFF. As DNA, the CDR3 is TGTGCCAGCAGCTTAGCTCCGGTGGAGCAGTTCTTC. The full variable domain, with the rest looked up from reference TRBV11-2 and TRBJ2-1, is EAGVAQSPRYKIIEKRQSVAFWCNPISGHATLYWYQQILGQGPKLLIQFQNNGVVDDSQLPKDRFSAERLKGVDSTLKIQPAKLEDSAVYLCASSLAPVEQFFGPGTRLTVL.